The clone carrying this T cell receptor beta chain was counted ten times or more. The antigen remains unidentified. Germline assignment: CDR1 LNHDA and CDR2 SQIVND (reference sequence). The V end lost 5 bases, the J end lost 1 base, and 11 bases lay between the germline ends. There are 14 residues in the CDR3. This entry comes from a study of Graves' ophthalmopathy and Graves' hyperthyroidism. General study findings and limits: Ophthalmopathy progression was predicted by the model at about 69% sensitivity and about 72% specificity.

Investigators amplified TCR beta CDR3 regions from RNA transcripts. RT-PCR with HTBI primers came first, then second-round multiplex PCR. TCRdb re-derived calls from the multiplex PCR reads in MiXCR, one entry per CDR3 protein. Of under 200,000 distinct CDR3 sequences detected, approximately 38% appear once; the ten largest clones hold 5.8%. Pregnant or lactating patients and those with other autoimmune diseases or uncontrolled infections were excluded. This TCR was sampled from a woman aged 40-49 years with Graves' ophthalmopathy. Sequences were obtained from peripheral blood. The chain couples TRBV19 to TRBJ1-1; D is uncertain. CDR3 in DNA: TGTGCCAGTAGTGTTATGCCAGGGAACACTGAAGCTTTCTTT. Protein sequence: CASSVMPGNTEAFF.